This entry lists 32 T cell receptor beta chains sequenced from one sample in a study of T-cell reconstitution after alpha-beta-depleted transplantation in children. TCRbeta library preparation incorporated unique molecular identifiers. One entry per CDR3 protein results from TCRdb running MiXCR on the PCR reads. The data contain roughly 150,000 distinct CDR3 sequences, around 10% of them seen just once; the ten biggest clones take up roughly 13%. Specimen: PBMCs, collected before TCRalphabeta/CD19-depleted stem cell transplant. The receptors derive from a boy aged 2 to 10 with acute myeloid leukemia, due to receive a stem cell transplant.

At least ten counts were recorded for this clonotype. The rearrangement joins TRBV5-1 to TRBJ2-1, with D maybe TRBD2 (6 bases). Trimming cost V 0 bases and J 0 bases, with 10 bases left between them. Looked up from germline, CDR1 is SGHRS and CDR2 is YFSETQ. CDR3 length equals 16 residues. The CDR3 region is CASSLGLGGSYNEQFF. CDR3 sequence (DNA): TGCGCCAGCAGCTTGGGGCTGGGGGGCTCCTACAATGAGCAGTTCTTC. The variable domain in full, with the rest retrieved from reference TRBV5-1 and TRBJ2-1, is KAGVTQTPRYLIKTRGQQVTLSCSPISGHRSVSWYQQTPGQGLQFLFEYFSETQRNKGNFPGRFSGRQFSNSRSEMNVSTLELGDSALYLCASSLGLGGSYNEQFFGPGTRLTVL.

This clonotype has at least ten counts. The rearrangement links TRBV14 to TRBJ2-1; D not certain. Germline assignment: CDR1 SGHDN and CDR2 FVKESK. The V gene lost 0 bases and the J gene lost 5 bases, with 5 bases spanning the gap. The CDR3 totals 13 residues. The CDR3 region has the DNA TGTGCCAGCAGCCAAGACGCTGACAATGAGCAGTTCTTC. Protein product: CASSQDADNEQFF.

This clonotype was seen ten or more times. The chain recombines TRBV20-1 with TRBJ1-5; 8 bases are shared with TRBD1. With 5 bases clipped from V and 7 bases from J, the junction kept 4 bases outside the gene matches. CDR3 length: 12 residues. CDR1 DFQATT and CDR2 SNEGSKA come from the germline V gene (reference sequence). The CDR3 protein is CSAWTGIQPQHF. DNA of the CDR3: TGCAGTGCTTGGACAGGGATACAGCCCCAGCATTTT.

This clonotype was observed at least ten times. The CDR3 spells CASSPGGNTGELFF. The CDR3 coding sequence is TGTGCCAGCAGCCCCGGGGGGAACACCGGGGAGCTGTTTTTT. The J gene is TRBJ2-2, the V gene TRBV7-3; a weak D match, TRBD2 (6 bases). Between the trimmed V and J ends, which lost 5 bases and 1 base, there was a span of 8 bases. Germline V gene data show CDR1 as SGHTA and CDR2 as FQGTGA. The CDR3 totals 14 residues.

There are many counts of this clonotype. The chain joins TRBV5-1 to TRBJ2-5; 12 nucleotides line up with TRBD2. The CDR3 spans 15 residues. Unmatched junction bases numbered 3, after V lost 4 bases and J lost 2 bases. Germline V lookup: CDR1 SGHRS, CDR2 YFSETQ. This CDR3 reads CASSLGTSGQETQYF. CDR3 bases: TGCGCCAGCAGCCTCGGGACTAGCGGGCAAGAGACCCAGTACTTC.

The table lists this clonotype with many counts. The CDR3 loop reads CASRYRSLGGKTEAFF. CDR3 DNA sequence: TGTGCCAGCAGATATAGGAGCTTAGGGGGTAAGACTGAAGCTTTCTTT. The rearrangement uses TRBV5-5 and TRBJ1-1; D perhaps matches TRBD1 (6 bases). V gave up 5 bases and J gave up 5 bases, with 22 bases separating them. Germline loops: CDR1 SGHKS, CDR2 YYEKEE (reference sequence). CDR3 length: 16 residues.

In this sample, this clonotype turned up many times. The chain combines TRBV7-8 with TRBJ1-5, with TRBD1 matching over 10 bases. The CDR3 totals 16 residues. V shed 4 bases and J 10 bases; nucleotides not matched to a gene: 13. Germline CDR1 and CDR2: SGHVS and FQNEAQ. CDR3 sequence: CASSSESTGGKLPQHF. CDR3 bases: TGTGCCAGCAGCTCAGAGTCGACAGGGGGCAAGTTACCCCAGCATTTT.

This clonotype was detected many times. The genes are TRBV7-3 and TRBJ2-1; D gene uncertain. The germline V gene has CDR1 SGHTA and CDR2 FQGTGA. The CDR3 has 12 amino acids. With 1 base removed from V and 5 bases from J, the gap between germline ends came to 3 bases. The CDR3 region is CASSLNNNEQFF. The CDR3 bases are TGTGCCAGCAGCTTAAACAACAATGAGCAGTTCTTC.

This clonotype was detected many times. The chain links TRBV5-1 to TRBJ2-7, with 7 bases that match TRBD1. V lost 3 bases and J lost 0; bases outside the gene matches: 6. The CDR3 is 15 residues long. Germline V gene sequence: CDR1 SGHRS, CDR2 YFSETQ. CDR3 protein: CASSWRTGSSYEQYF. In DNA form, the CDR3 reads TGCGCCAGCAGCTGGAGGACAGGTAGCTCCTACGAGCAGTACTTC.

In its sample, this clonotype was seen many times. The CDR3 loop is CASRKRATEKLFF. The CDR3, as DNA: TGTGCCAGCAGGAAAAGGGCCACCGAAAAACTGTTTTTT. The chain uses TRBV25-1 and TRBJ1-4; no clear D. The CDR3 is 13 amino acids. The ends were cut back, 6 bases at V and 8 bases at J, with 13 bases in the middle. CDR1 and CDR2 (germline): MGHDK, SYGVNS.

This clonotype was observed many times. This rearrangement joins TRBV28 to TRBJ2-7; 9 nucleotides line up with TRBD2. CDR1 and CDR2 from the germline V gene are MDHEN and SYDVKM. The CDR3 spans 13 residues. Trimming cost V 6 bases and J 5 bases; bases outside gene matches: 5. The DNA for the CDR3 is TGTGCCAGCAGACTAGCGGGTCTGAACGAGCAGTACTTC. Residues: CASRLAGLNEQYF. The whole variable domain, remainder taken from reference TRBV28 and TRBJ2-7, is DVKVTQSSRYLVKRTGEKVFLECVQDMDHENMFWYRQDPGLGLRLIYFSYDVKMKEKGDIPEGYSVSREKKERFSLILESASTNQTSMYLCASRLAGLNEQYFGPGTRLTVT.

This clonotype was observed many times. The V call is TRBV11-2, the J call TRBJ2-1; TRBD1 or TRBD2 may be the D gene (5 bases each). This CDR3 spans 13 amino acids. Between the trimmed V and J ends, which lost 1 base and 5 bases, there was a span of 6 bases. Germline V gene sequence: CDR1 SGHAT, CDR2 FQNNGV. The CDR3 DNA sequence: TGTGCCAGCAGCTTAGGGGACCACAATGAGCAGTTCTTC. Translating gives CASSLGDHNEQFF.

This clonotype was found a few times. This chain connects TRBV5-8 to TRBJ1-1; a weak D match, TRBD1 (5 bases). Germline-derived CDR1 and CDR2 are SGHTS and YDEGEE. This CDR3 is 17 amino acids long. Trimming stripped 5 bases from V and 1 base from J, with 21 bases between. This CDR3 reads CASRLDSGRYWNTEAFF. The CDR3 bases are TGTGCCAGCAGATTAGACTCGGGACGTTATTGGAACACTGAAGCTTTCTTT. The whole variable domain, filled in from reference TRBV5-8 and TRBJ1-1, reads EAGVTQSPTHLIKTRGQQATLRCSPISGHTSVYWYQQALGLGLQFLLWYDEGEERNRGNFPPRFSGRQFPNYSSELNVNALELEDSALYLCASRLDSGRYWNTEAFFGQGTRLTVV.

In its sample, this clonotype was seen many times. In this CDR3 the conserved last residue, phenylalanine or tryptophan, is missing, so a read error is likely. This chain connects TRBV7-3 to TRBJ2-2, with D tentatively TRBD1 (6 bases). V lost 5 bases, J lost 5 bases, and 15 bases lay in between. The CDR3 has 15 residues. The germline gives CDR1 SGHTA, CDR2 FQGTGA. The CDR3 region is CASSPTRQGTGELFL. The CDR3 DNA sequence: TGTGCCAGCAGCCCCACCCGTCAGGGGACCGGGGAGCTGTTTCTT.

This clonotype has a count of ten or more. The gene calls are TRBV12-3 or TRBV12-4 and TRBJ2-2; TRBD1 aligns across 8 bases. This CDR3 comprises 14 residues. V trimming: 6 bases; J trimming: 6 bases; junction bases outside the gene matches: 6. This chain's CDR3 is CASSPDRDSGELFF. The CDR3 nucleotides read TGTGCCAGCAGCCCGGACAGGGACTCCGGGGAGCTGTTTTTT.

In its sample, this clonotype was seen many times. J is TRBJ2-3 and V is TRBV11-2; possibly TRBD2 for D (6 bases). Germline V gene data show CDR1 as SGHAT and CDR2 as FQNNGV. V shed 1 base and J shed 2 bases, with 10 bases lying between them. There are 15 residues in the CDR3. CDR3 sequence: CASSLGGTYTDTQYF. The CDR3 DNA reads as TGTGCCAGCAGCTTAGGTGGGACTTACACAGATACGCAGTATTTT.

As concerns this clonotype: This may be a read error: a much more frequent sequence differs by one nucleotide. The chain is built from TRBV20-1 and TRBJ2-5, with 7 bases lining up with TRBD2. CDR1 and CDR2 from the germline V gene are DFQATT and SNEGSKA (reference sequence). The CDR3 runs 17 residues. Trimming removed 6 bases from V and 5 bases from J; junction bases left unmatched: 21. The CDR3 nucleotides read TGCAGTGCGGGTCGGTGGGAGGGCCGCGACGTTTTGGAGACCCAGTACTTC. Its translation: CSAGRWEGRDVLETQYF.

In this sample, this clonotype turned up many times. The CDR3 sequence: CASSSSSATIYF. The CDR3 region has the DNA TGTGCCAGCAGCTCCTCATCGGCCACCATATATTTT. This rearrangement joins TRBV11-2 to TRBJ1-3; D uncertain. V was clipped by 4 bases and J by 9 bases, with 10 bases between them. Germline V lookup: CDR1 SGHAT, CDR2 FQNNGV. The CDR3 sequence is 12 residues long.

Many counts were recorded for this clonotype. This chain joins TRBV5-1 and TRBJ2-2, with 7 bases matching TRBD2. CDR3 length: 17 residues. Germline CDR1 and CDR2: SGHRS and YFSETQ. Losses at the gene ends were 0 bases for V and 3 bases for J; bases not matched to a gene: 8. CDR3 region: CASSLVAGALDTGELFF. As DNA, the CDR3 is TGCGCCAGCAGCTTGGTGGCGGGAGCTTTGGACACCGGGGAGCTGTTTTTT.

At least ten counts were recorded for this clonotype. The rearrangement links TRBV5-1 to TRBJ2-3; D is unresolved. V lost 0 bases and J lost 4, with 3 bases in between. The length of the CDR3 is 12 residues. The V gene's germline CDR1 is SGHRS and CDR2 YFSETQ. CDR3 protein: CASSLVADTQYF. The CDR3 nucleotides are TGCGCCAGCAGCTTGGTCGCAGATACGCAGTATTTT.

The chain joins TRBV11-2 to TRBJ2-5; D assignment may be TRBD1 or TRBD2 (5 bases each). Germline loops: CDR1 SGHAT, CDR2 FQNNGV. The germline V and J ends were trimmed by 5 bases and 5 bases, with 15 bases remaining between them. This CDR3 region has 14 residues. DNA for the CDR3: TGTGCCAGCAGCCTTGCTTGGGACGGGGAGACCCAGTACTTC. This encodes CASSLAWDGETQYF.

This clonotype was picked up many times. The rearrangement links TRBV28 to TRBJ1-1; tentatively, D is TRBD1 (5 bases). The ends were cut back, 5 bases at V and 4 bases at J, with 17 bases in the middle. The germline CDR1 and CDR2 sequences are MDHEN and SYDVKM. The CDR3 contains 15 residues. The CDR3 sequence: CASSPSGGVRTEAFF. Here the CDR3 DNA reads TGTGCCAGCAGTCCCTCGGGGGGTGTTCGCACTGAAGCTTTCTTT. The variable domain in full, completed from reference TRBV28 and TRBJ1-1, reads DVKVTQSSRYLVKRTGEKVFLECVQDMDHENMFWYRQDPGLGLRLIYFSYDVKMKEKGDIPEGYSVSREKKERFSLILESASTNQTSMYLCASSPSGGVRTEAFFGQGTRLTVV.

This clonotype was found many times. As DNA, the CDR3 is TGCAGTGCTAGAGATCCCTGGCGGTCAATAGGAGATACGCAGTATTTT. This gives the protein CSARDPWRSIGDTQYF. This chain uses TRBV20-1 with TRBJ2-3, with D unresolved. There are 16 residues in the CDR3. The ends were cut back, 0 bases at V and 5 bases at J, with 18 bases in the middle. CDR1 and CDR2 from the germline V gene are DFQATT and SNEGSKA (reference sequence).

This clonotype was seen ten or more times. The chain recombines TRBV27 with TRBJ1-2, with 8 bases lining up with TRBD1. This CDR3 has 12 residues. The junction had 7 bases not matched to a gene; V was cut back by 7 bases and J by 9 bases. Germline assignment: CDR1 MNHEY and CDR2 SMNVEV (reference sequence). CDR3 region: CASTTGGLSYTF. CDR3 nucleotide sequence: TGTGCCAGCACTACAGGGGGTCTTAGCTACACCTTC.

This clonotype was found many times. CDR3 amino acids: CASSVAGTGWTEAFF. The CDR3 DNA follows: TGCGCCAGCAGCGTTGCCGGGACAGGGTGGACTGAAGCTTTCTTT. V usage is TRBV5-1 and J usage is TRBJ1-1; 9 bases agree with TRBD1. V trimming: 4 bases; J trimming: 5 bases; junction bases outside the gene matches: 9. CDR1 and CDR2 from the germline V gene are SGHRS and YFSETQ. There are 15 residues in the CDR3.

This clonotype was seen at least ten times. J is TRBJ1-1 and V is TRBV11-2, with D perhaps TRBD1 (5 bases). Germline CDR1 SGHAT, CDR2 FQNNGV. CDR3 size: 15 residues. V lost 0 bases and J 3 bases, leaving 11 bases between the germline ends. The CDR3 sequence is CASSLDWGGHTEAFF. The CDR3 bases are TGTGCCAGCAGCTTAGATTGGGGCGGACACACTGAAGCTTTCTTT.

This clonotype was found many times. The chain uses TRBV7-9 and TRBJ2-1; 9 positions match TRBD2. Losses at the gene ends were 7 bases for V and 7 bases for J; bases not matched to a gene: 14. Germline V CDR1 and CDR2: SEHNR, FQNEAQ (reference sequence). There are 16 residues in the CDR3. CDR3 DNA sequence: TGTGCCAGCACCCCCCTCCTAGCGGGATTAGGTAATGAGCAGTTCTTC. Its translation: CASTPLLAGLGNEQFF.

This clonotype showed up many times. The chain carries TRBV7-2 and TRBJ2-3; no clear D. Germline V gene lookup returns CDR1 SGHTA and CDR2 FQGNSA. CDR3 length: 12 amino acids. Trimming removed 4 bases at V and 2 bases at J, with 4 bases between. The CDR3, as DNA: TGTGCCAGCAGCTACAACACAGATACGCAGTATTTT. This codes for CASSYNTDTQYF.

This clonotype was seen ten or more times. This chain connects TRBV29-1 to TRBJ2-1; 9 bases align to TRBD2. The CDR3 has 16 amino acids. The V gene end was trimmed by 1 base and the J gene end by 8 bases; junction bases not matched to a gene: 12. Germline lookup yields CDR1 SQVTM and CDR2 ANQGSEA. Here the CDR3 DNA reads TGCAGCGTTGAAGGTAGTAGCGGGAGAGCTAGCTATGAGCAGTTCTTC. Amino acid sequence: CSVEGSSGRASYEQFF.

This clonotype was counted ten times or more. This chain joins TRBV12-3 or TRBV12-4 and TRBJ2-5; D unclear. CDR3 length: 14 amino acids. V was clipped by 4 bases and J by 0 bases, with 9 bases between them. Here the CDR3 reads CASSYSVYQETQYF. CDR3 bases: TGTGCCAGCAGTTATTCAGTGTACCAAGAGACCCAGTACTTC.

The table lists this clonotype with many counts. This chain uses TRBV20-1 with TRBJ1-1, with D uncertain. Trimming took 8 bases from V and 3 from J, leaving 16 bases between them. The CDR3 has 13 amino acids. Germline CDR1 reads DFQATT; CDR2 reads SNEGSKA (reference sequence). DNA for the CDR3: TGCAGTTTTGACGGGCTCGTGGACACTGAAGCTTTCTTT. Amino acids: CSFDGLVDTEAFF.

This clonotype was seen repeatedly, ten times or more. This chain connects TRBV5-1 to TRBJ2-7, with no clear D. Germline CDR1 SGHRS, CDR2 YFSETQ. Trimming shortened V by 0 bases and J by 3 bases, and 13 bases separated the two germline ends. The CDR3 sequence is 15 residues long. CDR3 DNA: TGCGCCAGCAGCTTGGAACTGGTCGGTGGCTACGAGCAGTACTTC. As protein: CASSLELVGGYEQYF.